Below, 22 T cell receptor beta chains from the same sample are listed, as sequenced in a study of CD8 T cells in Susac syndrome (dated by TCRdb to between 2019 and 2020). Library method: the immunoSEQ multiplex PCR assay. RNA was extracted using the RNeasy kit, and roughly 0.5 to 1 microgram was reverse transcribed with random hexamers. TCRdb itself trimmed the public reads at Q25 with fastp, ran MiXCR and retained productive beta chains. CDR3 protein sequences are deduplicated, and each keeps its most common genes and DNA. Across this sample there are more than 110,000 distinct CDR3 sequences, with roughly 94% seen only once. Approximately 0.27% of the sample goes to the ten largest clones. The sample taken for sequencing was CD8+ T cells from PBMCs. These receptors were collected from a human donor in good health.

The J gene is TRBJ2-3, the V gene TRBV5-6, with 8 bases identical to TRBD1. CDR3 length: 14 residues. The junction had 5 bases not matched to a gene; V was cut back by 3 bases and J by 5 bases. The germline V gene has CDR1 SGHDT and CDR2 YYEEEE. DNA for the CDR3: TGTGCCAGCAGCTGGGGCAGGGGGCGAGATACGCAGTATTTT. It encodes CASSWGRGRDTQYF.

The chain carries TRBV29-1 and TRBJ2-7; possibly TRBD1 for D (6 bases). Trimming pared 7 bases from V and 6 bases from J, leaving 13 bases between. Per the germline V gene, CDR1 is SQVTM and CDR2 is ANQGSEA. The CDR3 has 11 amino acids. The CDR3, as DNA: TGCAGCGGGGGTTGGGGGCTCGAGCAGTACTTC. The encoded protein is CSGGWGLEQYF.

The chain combines TRBV30 with TRBJ2-7; 8 bases line up with TRBD2. There are 15 residues in the CDR3. V shed 5 bases, J shed 4 bases, and the junction held 13 bases outside the gene matches. Germline CDR1 reads GTSNPN; CDR2 reads SVGIG (reference sequence). CDR3 in DNA: TGTGCCTGGCGACGGGGGGGGACGGAACTTTACGAGCAGTACTTC. Amino acids: CAWRRGGTELYEQYF.

This chain uses TRBV20-1 with TRBJ2-7; the D is unclear. The germline gives CDR1 DFQATT, CDR2 SNEGSKA (reference sequence). V lost 5 bases and J lost 3, with 20 bases in between. The CDR3 sequence is 15 residues long. CDR3 in DNA: TGCAGTGCTCCTAGGGTGGCCGACCCCAACTACGAGCAGTACTTC. Its protein product is CSAPRVADPNYEQYF.

The chain combines TRBV9 with TRBJ2-7; either TRBD1 or TRBD2 may fit D (5 bases each). Germline V CDR1 and CDR2: SGDLS, YYNGEE. This CDR3 has 15 amino acids. The V and J ends lost 0 bases and 2 bases respectively, with 12 bases between them. CDR3 protein: CASSVGGQGTYEQYF. The CDR3, as DNA: TGTGCCAGCAGCGTAGGAGGGCAGGGCACCTACGAGCAGTACTTC.

V gene TRBV15 combines with J gene TRBJ2-6, with D uncertain. The CDR3 spans 13 residues. Germline values: CDR1 LNHNV, CDR2 YYDKDF (reference sequence). Trimming took off 5 bases at V and 2 bases at J, with 4 bases between the two ends. The CDR3: CATSRTGANVLTF. DNA of the CDR3: TGTGCCACCAGCCGAACTGGGGCCAACGTCCTGACTTTC.

The V call is TRBV19, the J call TRBJ2-3; perhaps TRBD2 as D (6 bases). Germline V gives CDR1 LNHDA, CDR2 SQIVND (reference sequence). Trimming cost V 8 bases and J 3 bases, with 9 bases left between them. This CDR3 comprises 12 residues. In DNA, the CDR3 is TGTGCCAGTGGAGGGGTAACAGATACGCAGTATTTT. The encoded protein is CASGGVTDTQYF.

The chain couples TRBV27 to TRBJ2-7; tentatively, D is TRBD1 or TRBD2 (5 bases each). Germline V gene lookup returns CDR1 MNHEY and CDR2 SMNVEV (reference sequence). Trimming stripped 4 bases from V and 0 bases from J, with 10 bases between. The CDR3 has 14 residues. DNA of the CDR3: TGTGCCAGCAGTTCCGGGGACGTCTCCTACGAGCAGTACTTC. Residues: CASSSGDVSYEQYF.

This chain joins TRBV27 and TRBJ2-2, with 8 bases identical to TRBD2. This CDR3 is 14 amino acids long. With 7 bases clipped from V and 6 bases from J, the junction kept 7 bases outside the gene matches. Germline CDR1 and CDR2: MNHEY and SMNVEV (reference sequence). CDR3 amino acids: CASTEVAGPGELFF. The CDR3 DNA reads as TGTGCCAGCACGGAGGTAGCGGGACCCGGGGAGCTGTTTTTT.

The chain employs TRBV27 and TRBJ1-3; no definite D call. Germline V CDR1 and CDR2: MNHEY, SMNVEV (reference sequence). V shed 6 bases and J shed 1 base, with 7 bases lying between them. CDR3 length: 13 residues. CDR3 protein: CASSPWSGNTIYF. The CDR3 nucleotides read TGTGCCAGCAGCCCCTGGTCTGGAAACACCATATATTTT.

The gene calls are TRBV27 and TRBJ2-7; 11 nucleotides align to TRBD2. The CDR3 length is 22 residues. Trimming cost V 5 bases and J 5 bases; bases outside gene matches: 29. Germline values: CDR1 MNHEY, CDR2 SMNVEV (reference sequence). CDR3 protein: CASSLTPLQGGASGRLGDEQYF. In nucleotides, the CDR3 is TGTGCCAGCAGTCTAACCCCACTACAGGGGGGGGCTAGCGGGAGGCTCGGGGACGAGCAGTACTTC.

The gene calls are TRBV27 and TRBJ1-1, with D uncertain. From germline, CDR1 is MNHEY and CDR2 SMNVEV (reference sequence). Deletions cut 2 bases from V and 6 bases from J, with 13 bases between. There are 14 residues in the CDR3. The CDR3 protein is CASSLNLVASEAFF. The CDR3 DNA is TGTGCCAGCAGTTTAAATTTGGTAGCGTCTGAAGCTTTCTTT.

The rearrangement joins TRBV24-1 to TRBJ2-5; TRBD2 is a possible D gene (5 bases). Germline values: CDR1 KGHDR, CDR2 SFDVKD. Trimming left V 1 base short and J 5 bases short, with 13 bases between. This CDR3 has 15 amino acids. The CDR3 loop reads CATSDFRTGLETQYF. DNA of the CDR3: TGTGCCACCAGTGATTTTCGGACTGGTTTGGAGACCCAGTACTTC.

The chain carries TRBV7-6 and TRBJ2-1; TRBD1 agrees at 10 bases. The CDR3 loop spans 13 amino acids. The germline gives CDR1 SGHVS, CDR2 FNYEAQ. V dropped 8 bases and J dropped 8; count of bases not matched to a gene: 6. The chain's CDR3 is CASRDRGMDEQFF. CDR3 bases: TGTGCCAGCCGGGACAGGGGAATGGATGAGCAGTTCTTC.

The chain links TRBV15 to TRBJ2-7; no clear D. The germline V gene encodes CDR1 LNHNV and CDR2 YYDKDF (reference sequence). V was trimmed by 0 bases and J by 7 bases, leaving 13 bases between them. The CDR3 is 14 residues long. The CDR3 coding sequence is TGTGCCACCAGCAGAGAGGCTATCGGACGGGAGCAGTACTTC. Amino acid sequence: CATSREAIGREQYF.

The chain carries TRBV29-1 and TRBJ2-2, with a possible D match to TRBD1 (6 bases). Germline-derived CDR1 and CDR2 are SQVTM and ANQGSEA. The CDR3 runs to 14 residues. Trimming removed 5 bases at V and 0 bases at J, with 10 bases between. CDR3 protein: CSVPGTTNTGELFF. CDR3 bases: TGCAGCGTTCCTGGGACAACGAACACCGGGGAGCTGTTTTTT.

The V gene is TRBV7-9, the J gene TRBJ1-2, with D unclear. V gave up 5 bases and J gave up 3 bases, with 16 bases separating them. The CDR3 consists of 15 residues. Germline V gives CDR1 SEHNR, CDR2 FQNEAQ (reference sequence). CDR3 DNA: TGTGCCAGCAGCGACTTGGGCAGGCTTGACTATGGCTACACCTTC. This gives the protein CASSDLGRLDYGYTF.

This rearrangement joins TRBV5-4 to TRBJ2-7; TRBD1 or TRBD2 may be the D gene (5 bases each). Germline V gives CDR1 SGHNT, CDR2 YYREEE (reference sequence). The CDR3 has 14 residues. V lost 5 bases and J 1 base, leaving 13 bases between the germline ends. The CDR3 DNA follows: TGTGCCAGCAGGGGACCGGGGAAATCCTACGAGCAGTACTTC. It is translated as CASRGPGKSYEQYF.

This chain connects TRBV7-6 to TRBJ2-7; TRBD2 might be the D (7 bases). V dropped 4 bases and J dropped 4 bases, with 20 bases sitting between them. Germline V CDR1 and CDR2: SGHVS, FNYEAQ. This CDR3 has 16 residues. As DNA, the CDR3 is TGTGCCAGCAGCTCCGGACCGAGGGGGGGGGATTACGAGCAGTACTTC. It yields the protein CASSSGPRGGDYEQYF.

The J gene is TRBJ2-7, the V gene TRBV10-2; D is unclear. In germline, CDR1 is WSHSY, CDR2 SAAADI. The V and J ends lost 4 bases and 3 bases respectively, with 7 bases between them. CDR3 length: 12 residues. The CDR3 nucleotides read TGCGCCAGCAGTGTAACAGTCTACGAGCAGTACTTC. Amino acids: CASSVTVYEQYF.

The chain has TRBV6-2 or TRBV6-3 and TRBJ2-7, with D unclear. The CDR3 consists of 12 residues. Germline loops: CDR1 MNHEY, CDR2 SVGEGT. The V and J ends lost 2 bases and 3 bases respectively, with 5 bases between them. This CDR3 reads CASSYGHYEQYF. DNA for the CDR3: TGTGCCAGCAGTTACGGGCACTACGAGCAGTACTTC.

This chain uses TRBV30 with TRBJ1-1; TRBD1 matches at 7 bases. V gave up 1 base and J gave up 4 bases; unmatched junction bases: 3. In germline, CDR1 is GTSNPN, CDR2 SVGIG (reference sequence). The CDR3 has 13 amino acids. Written as DNA, the CDR3 is TGTGCCTGGAGTGACAGGGGACTCACTGAAGCTTTCTTT. This gives the protein CAWSDRGLTEAFF.